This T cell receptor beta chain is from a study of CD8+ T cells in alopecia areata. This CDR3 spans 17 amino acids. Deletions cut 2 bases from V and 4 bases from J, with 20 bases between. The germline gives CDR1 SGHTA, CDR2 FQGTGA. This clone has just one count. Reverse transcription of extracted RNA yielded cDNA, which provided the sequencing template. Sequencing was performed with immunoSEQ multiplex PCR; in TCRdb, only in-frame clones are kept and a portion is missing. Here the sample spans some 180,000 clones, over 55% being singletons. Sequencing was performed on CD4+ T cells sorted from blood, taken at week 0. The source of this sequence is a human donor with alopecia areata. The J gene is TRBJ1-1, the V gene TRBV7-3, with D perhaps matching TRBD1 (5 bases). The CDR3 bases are TGTGCCAGCAGCTTATATAGTTACGCAGGGACCGCCACTGAAGCTTTCTTT. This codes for CASSLYSYAGTATEAFF.